The 9 T cell receptor beta chains reported below all come from one sample, sequenced in a study of Ad26.COV2.S vaccination and SARS-CoV-2 variants. The table came from immunoSEQ multiplex PCR; TCRdb's copy has only in-frame clones and leaves some out. The sample shows around 300,000 clones, approximately 90% of them seen only once. Specified treatment: some 19 received Ad26.COV2.S at low or high dose, single or two shots; 5 received placebo; per-sample allocation not given. Samples came from day 63 after the first vaccine or placebo injection. The specimen comprised peripheral blood, sampled in a trial of Ad26.COV2.S vaccine versus placebo. The receptors were gathered from a person between 18 and 65 years old who received the Ad26.COV2.S COVID-19 vaccine or a placebo.

The V and J genes are TRBV5-6 and TRBJ1-2; 7 bases are shared with TRBD1. V was clipped by 2 bases and J by 6 bases; unmatched bases: 13. The CDR3 runs 16 residues. Germline V gene data show CDR1 as SGHDT and CDR2 as YYEEEE. In DNA, the CDR3 is TGTGCCAGCAGCTTAAAAAACCAAGGACAGGTTGATGGCTACACCTTC. As protein: CASSLKNQGQVDGYTF.

The J gene is TRBJ2-7, the V gene TRBV6-2 or TRBV6-3; D is ambiguous. Between the trimmed V and J ends, which lost 2 bases and 0 bases, there was a span of 5 bases. Germline values: CDR1 MNHEY, CDR2 SVGEGT. The CDR3 runs 13 residues. The CDR3 region is CASSYRYSYEQYF. CDR3 in DNA: TGTGCCAGCAGTTACAGGTACTCCTACGAGCAGTACTTC.

The chain uses TRBV7-6 and TRBJ2-1; a weak D match, TRBD1 (6 bases). The length of the CDR3 is 11 residues. V lost 5 bases and J lost 9, with 8 bases in between. CDR1 is SGHVS, CDR2 FNYEAQ, per germline. For the CDR3, the DNA is TGTGCCAGCAGCCTACAGGGTGAGCAGTTCTTC. Amino acid sequence: CASSLQGEQFF.

The V and J genes are TRBV4-3 and TRBJ1-2; D perhaps matches TRBD1 (6 bases). V shed 2 bases and J shed 10 bases, with 20 bases lying between them. The CDR3 sequence is 15 residues long. Germline CDR1 is LGHNA and CDR2 is YSLEER. The CDR3 here is CASSQYGGARIDYTF. For the CDR3, the DNA is TGCGCCAGCAGCCAATACGGGGGGGCGAGAATCGACTACACCTTC.

The chain combines TRBV9 with TRBJ1-3, with 7 positions matching TRBD1. Germline V CDR1 and CDR2: SGDLS, YYNGEE. Trimming cost V 2 bases and J 0 bases; bases outside gene matches: 8. CDR3 length equals 17 residues. CDR3 DNA sequence: TGTGCCAGCAGCGTCGGAGGACAGGACCACTCTGGAAACACCATATATTTT. Its protein is CASSVGGQDHSGNTIYF.

This rearrangement joins TRBV5-1 to TRBJ2-3, with TRBD2 as a possible D gene (7 bases). Per germline, CDR1 SGHRS and CDR2 YFSETQ. The CDR3 length is 16 residues. V dropped 4 bases and J dropped 6 bases, with 21 bases sitting between them. The CDR3 protein is CASSPKAGRGADTQYF. The CDR3 bases are TGCGCCAGCAGCCCTAAAGCGGGCCGGGGGGCGGATACGCAGTATTTT.

This clone was seen more than once but under ten times. The chain is built from TRBV9 and TRBJ2-2; perhaps D is TRBD1 or TRBD2 (5 bases each). Trimming shortened V by 4 bases and J by 1 base, and 20 bases separated the two germline ends. The germline CDR1 and CDR2 sequences are SGDLS and YYNGEE. The length of the CDR3 is 18 residues. CDR3 amino acids: CASSKRVGAALNTGELFF. For the CDR3, the DNA is TGTGCCAGCAGCAAGAGGGTTGGGGCAGCTCTGAACACCGGGGAGCTGTTTTTT.

This clone is labeled medium-sized. This rearrangement joins TRBV30 to TRBJ1-5; 8 positions match TRBD1. CDR1 and CDR2 (germline): GTSNPN, SVGIG (reference sequence). Trimming at V came to 4 bases and at J to 0 bases, leaving 8 bases not matched to a gene. This CDR3 is 16 amino acids long. DNA of the CDR3: TGTGCCTGGAAAACAGGGGGGCCCTATAGCAATCAGCCCCAGCATTTT. Translation: CAWKTGGPYSNQPQHF. The full variable domain, its missing parts supplied by reference TRBV30 and TRBJ1-5, is SQTIHQWPATLVQPVGSPLSLECTVEGTSNPNLYWYRQAAGRGLQLLFYSVGIGQISSEVPQNLSASRPQDRQFILSSKKLLLSDSGFYLCAWKTGGPYSNQPQHFGDGTRLSIL.

The chain is built from TRBV29-1 and TRBJ1-2, with 11 bases fitting TRBD1. This CDR3 has 11 residues. Germline V gene sequence: CDR1 SQVTM, CDR2 ANQGSEA. CDR3: CSGQGASGYTF. The DNA of the CDR3 is TGCAGTGGACAGGGGGCGAGTGGCTACACCTTC.